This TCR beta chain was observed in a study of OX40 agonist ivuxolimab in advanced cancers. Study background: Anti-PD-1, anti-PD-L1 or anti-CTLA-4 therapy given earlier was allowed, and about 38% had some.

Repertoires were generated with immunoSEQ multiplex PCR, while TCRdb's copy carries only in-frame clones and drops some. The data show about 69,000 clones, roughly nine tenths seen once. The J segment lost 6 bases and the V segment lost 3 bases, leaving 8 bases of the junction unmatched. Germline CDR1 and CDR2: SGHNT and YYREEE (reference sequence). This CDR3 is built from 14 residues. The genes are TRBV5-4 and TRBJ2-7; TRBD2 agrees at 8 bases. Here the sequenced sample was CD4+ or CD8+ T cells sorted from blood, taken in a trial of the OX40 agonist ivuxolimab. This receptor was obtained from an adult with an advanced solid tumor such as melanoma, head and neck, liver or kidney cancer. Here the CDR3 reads CASSSSGLVSEQYF. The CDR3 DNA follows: TGTGCCAGCAGCTCCTCGGGACTAGTCAGCGAGCAGTACTTC.